This T cell receptor beta chain was sequenced during a study of OX40 agonist ivuxolimab in advanced cancers. Whole-study context: Patients received the agonistic anti-OX40 (CD134) antibody ivuxolimab. Participants, approximately 80% male, averaged around 60 years of age, ranging from roughly 23 to 90. Three patients had partial responses: one hepatocellular carcinoma, two cutaneous melanoma.

Patients were ruled out by autoimmune disease history or systemic immunosuppression. Generated by immunoSEQ multiplex PCR, the TCRdb table keeps only in-frame clones and is missing some. The sample yields about 82,000 clones, 92% seen once. V was cut by 3 bases and J by 8 bases, with 13 bases left in between. This CDR3 contains 13 residues. Germline CDR1 and CDR2: SEHNR and FQNEAQ (reference sequence). The sequencing used CD4+ or CD8+ T cells sorted from blood, collected in a trial of the OX40 agonist ivuxolimab. This rearrangement joins TRBV7-9 to TRBJ1-2, with D maybe TRBD1 (5 bases). This receptor was taken from an adult with an advanced solid tumor such as melanoma, head and neck, liver or kidney cancer. CDR3: CASSFQGSEGYTF. CDR3 nucleotide sequence: TGTGCCAGCAGCTTTCAGGGCTCGGAGGGCTACACCTTC.